One and the same sample provided the 11 T cell receptor beta chains below, sequenced in a study of regulatory T cells in long-lasting Graves disease (dated by TCRdb to the early 2020s). Per the publication, the time point label means: newly diagnosed GD, antithyroid drugs for less than 3 months. For both TCR sequencing and RNA sequencing, RNA was extracted from PBMCs using TRIzol. The method was multiplex PCR. For sequencing, an Illumina HiSeq 4000 was employed. CDR3 regions were amplified by Arm-PCR with iRepertoire HTBI primers to construct TCR beta libraries. TCRdb took the public reads, trimmed them with fastp at Q25, ran MiXCR for clone calling and kept in-frame beta chains. Duplicate CDR3 protein sequences are folded into a single record with the most common DNA and genes. A total of 350,000 to 450,000 distinct CDR3 sequences appear in this sample, 10% to 15% of them only once. Jointly, the top ten make up over 15% of the sample.

This sample also appeared in a second study, on T cells in Graves' hyperthyroidism and ophthalmopathy.

Sequencing was performed on peripheral blood mononuclear cells (PBMCs), taken at new diagnosis, from a patient treated with antithyroid drugs. These receptors were taken from a woman under 30 with Graves disease. Donor details come from another sample of the same person, matched by shared clones.

J is TRBJ1-6 and V is TRBV5-1, with D unresolved. CDR3 size: 14 residues. Trimming removed 6 bases from V and 7 bases from J, with 14 bases in between. Per germline, CDR1 SGHRS and CDR2 YFSETQ. DNA for the CDR3: TGCGCCAGCAACCCGGACGGGATAAATTCACCCCTCCACTTT. Amino acid sequence: CASNPDGINSPLHF.

The chain recombines TRBV5-1 with TRBJ2-7, with a possible D match to TRBD1 (6 bases). V gave up 0 bases and J gave up 0 bases, with 13 bases separating them. Germline assignment: CDR1 SGHRS and CDR2 YFSETQ. CDR3 length: 16 amino acids. In nucleotides, the CDR3 is TGCGCCAGCAGCTTGGGGCCCGCAGGGGTCTCCTACGAGCAGTACTTC. Its translation is CASSLGPAGVSYEQYF.

Ten or more counts support this clonotype. The chain couples TRBV30 to TRBJ2-5, with D maybe TRBD1 (5 bases). The CDR3 length is 12 residues. Per the germline V gene, CDR1 is GTSNPN and CDR2 is SVGIG (reference sequence). The V gene lost 4 bases and the J gene lost 10 bases, with 16 bases spanning the gap. Here the CDR3 reads CAWTTLGQGQYF. CDR3 sequence (DNA): TGTGCCTGGACAACCCTTGGACAAGGCCAGTACTTC. Full variable domain (outside the CDR3, taken from reference TRBV30 and TRBJ2-5): SQTIHQWPATLVQPVGSPLSLECTVEGTSNPNLYWYRQAAGRGLQLLFYSVGIGQISSEVPQNLSASRPQDRQFILSSKKLLLSDSGFYLCAWTTLGQGQYFGPGTRLLVL.

The rearrangement joins TRBV5-1 to TRBJ2-7, with 7 bases aligning to TRBD1. Trimming cost V 0 bases and J 0 bases; bases outside gene matches: 6. The CDR3 length is 16 residues. CDR1 and CDR2 from the germline V gene are SGHRS and YFSETQ. CDR3 in amino acids: CASSLDPGQSSYEQYV. Here the CDR3 DNA reads TGCGCCAGCAGCTTGGACCCGGGACAGAGCTCCTACGAGCAGTACGTC.

The table lists this clonotype with many counts. V and J are TRBV6-1 and TRBJ1-1; no firm D call. This CDR3 comprises 11 residues. Deletions cut 10 bases from V and 6 bases from J, with 12 bases between. The germline V gene encodes CDR1 MNHNS and CDR2 SASEGT. This chain's CDR3 is CATWEGAEAFF. CDR3 bases: TGTGCCACTTGGGAAGGAGCTGAAGCTTTCTTT.

This clonotype showed up just a few times. The V gene is TRBV3-1, the J gene TRBJ2-2; D possibly corresponds to TRBD2 (6 bases). The CDR3 contains 14 residues. Germline CDR1 and CDR2: LGHDT and YNNKEL (reference sequence). V was cut by 5 bases and J by 5 bases, with 12 bases left in between. The CDR3 sequence: CASSLTRGTGELFF. The CDR3 nucleotides read TGTGCCAGCAGCTTGACCCGGGGGACCGGGGAGCTGTTTTTT. Drawing the rest from reference TRBV3-1 and TRBJ2-2, the complete variable domain is DTAVSQTPKYLVTQMGNDKSIKCEQNLGHDTMYWYKQDSKKFLKIMFSYNNKELIINETVPNRFSPKSPDKAHLNLHINSLELGDSAVYFCASSLTRGTGELFFGEGSRLTVL.

The sample holds many counts of this clonotype. V usage is TRBV7-3 and J usage is TRBJ2-1; the match to TRBD1 covers 11 bases. Germline V CDR1 and CDR2: SGHTA, FQGTGA. This CDR3 is 15 amino acids long. The junction had 5 bases not matched to a gene; V was cut back by 5 bases and J by 5 bases. CDR3: CASSRAGQGDNEQFF. CDR3 coding DNA: TGTGCCAGCAGCCGGGCGGGACAGGGGGACAATGAGCAGTTCTTC.

Ten or more counts support this clonotype. The chain couples TRBV28 to TRBJ2-5; perhaps TRBD2 as D (6 bases). Germline CDR1 and CDR2: MDHEN and SYDVKM. Trimming pared 5 bases from V and 2 bases from J, leaving 18 bases between. The CDR3 contains 16 residues. The CDR3 region has the DNA TGTGCCAGCAGTCCTCCGGCGGGGAAGGGGCAAGAGACCCAGTACTTC. As protein: CASSPPAGKGQETQYF. Full variable domain (missing parts from reference TRBV28 and TRBJ2-5): DVKVTQSSRYLVKRTGEKVFLECVQDMDHENMFWYRQDPGLGLRLIYFSYDVKMKEKGDIPEGYSVSREKKERFSLILESASTNQTSMYLCASSPPAGKGQETQYFGPGTRLLVL.

This clonotype was counted at least ten times. V and J are TRBV6-1 and TRBJ1-2, with TRBD1 as a possible D gene (6 bases). V was cut by 6 bases and J by 8 bases, with 16 bases left in between. The CDR3 length is 13 residues. Germline CDR1 MNHNS, CDR2 SASEGT. The CDR3, as DNA: TGTGCCAGCAGACAATCTACAGGGCAGGGCTACACCTTC. Translating gives CASRQSTGQGYTF.

Ten or more counts support this clonotype. This chain joins TRBV3-1 and TRBJ2-3; the match to TRBD2 covers 7 bases. The CDR3 length is 14 residues. Germline V gene data show CDR1 as LGHDT and CDR2 as YNNKEL (reference sequence). V lost 2 bases, J lost 6 bases, and 5 bases stayed unmatched. The CDR3 protein is CASSQLAARDTQYF. CDR3 nucleotide sequence: TGTGCCAGCAGCCAACTAGCGGCGCGGGATACGCAGTATTTT.

Comments on this clonotype: This clone may be a read error of a much larger clone one base away. J is TRBJ2-1 and V is TRBV7-2; 8 nucleotides agree with TRBD2. The germline V gene has CDR1 SGHTA and CDR2 FQGNSA. V lost 4 bases to trimming and J lost 2 bases; unmatched junction nucleotides: 4. The CDR3 length is 15 residues. CDR3 protein: CASSYGREAYNEQFF. The CDR3 nucleotides are TGTGCCAGCAGCTACGGGCGGGAGGCCTACAATGAGCAGTTCTTC.